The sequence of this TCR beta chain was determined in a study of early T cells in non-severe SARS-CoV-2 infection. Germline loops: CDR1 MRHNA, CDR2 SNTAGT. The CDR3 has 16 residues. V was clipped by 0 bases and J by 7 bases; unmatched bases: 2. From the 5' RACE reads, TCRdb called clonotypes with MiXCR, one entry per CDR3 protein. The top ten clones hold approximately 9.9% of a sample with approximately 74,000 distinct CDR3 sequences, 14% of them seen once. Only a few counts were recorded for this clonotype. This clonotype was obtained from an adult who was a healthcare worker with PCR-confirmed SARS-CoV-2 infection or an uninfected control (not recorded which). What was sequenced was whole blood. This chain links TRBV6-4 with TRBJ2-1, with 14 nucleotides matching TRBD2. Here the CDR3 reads CASSDSTSGGGNEQFF. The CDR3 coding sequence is TGTGCCAGCAGTGACTCGACTAGCGGGGGGGGAAATGAGCAGTTCTTC.